This entry lists 17 T cell receptor beta chains sequenced from one sample in a study of T cell responses to AZD1222 COVID-19 vaccine. Clones were read by immunoSEQ multiplex PCR, and TCRdb kept only the in-frame ones, dropping some. The table lists about 94,000 clones, around 89% of them singletons. Source: peripheral blood, taken 28 days after the second AZD1222 dose. The receptors here all came from an adult who received the AZD1222 COVID-19 vaccine.

The chain combines TRBV5-6 with TRBJ1-3; no firm D call. The CDR3 has 15 residues. V dropped 4 bases and J dropped 0 bases, with 11 bases sitting between them. Germline-derived CDR1 and CDR2 are SGHDT and YYEEEE. The chain's CDR3 is CASSLRFYSGNTIYF. CDR3 coding DNA: TGTGCCAGCAGCCTCAGATTTTACTCTGGAAACACCATATATTTT.

The chain recombines TRBV5-1 with TRBJ1-1, with D unclear. Germline V CDR1 and CDR2: SGHRS, YFSETQ. The CDR3 covers 14 residues. Trimming pared 4 bases from V and 1 base from J, leaving 11 bases between. The CDR3 here is CASSNVLRNTEAFF. CDR3 bases: TGCGCCAGCAGCAACGTCTTGAGGAACACTGAAGCTTTCTTT.

The chain combines TRBV5-1 with TRBJ1-2; 7 nucleotides align to TRBD1. The CDR3 sequence is 15 residues long. From germline, CDR1 is SGHRS and CDR2 YFSETQ. The junction had 7 bases not matched to a gene; V was cut back by 1 base and J by 4 bases. The CDR3 region has the DNA TGCGCCAGCAGCTTGTCCCAGGGGGTGACCTATGGCTACACCTTC. This sequence encodes CASSLSQGVTYGYTF.

This chain connects TRBV19 to TRBJ2-7, with 12 bases fitting TRBD1. The CDR3 runs 15 residues. Per the germline V gene, CDR1 is LNHDA and CDR2 is SQIVND (reference sequence). J lost 7 bases, V lost 5 bases, and 9 bases had no gene match. CDR3: CASSPRDRGQREQYF. Here the CDR3 DNA reads TGTGCCAGTAGTCCGCGGGACAGGGGGCAGAGAGAGCAGTACTTC. The whole variable domain, filled in from reference TRBV19 and TRBJ2-7, reads DGGITQSPKYLFRKEGQNVTLSCEQNLNHDAMYWYRQDPGQGLRLIYYSQIVNDFQKGDIAEGYSVSREKKESFPLTVTSAQKNPTAFYLCASSPRDRGQREQYFGPGTRLTVT.

The genes are TRBV11-2 and TRBJ2-7; 9 bases fit TRBD1. Germline CDR1 is SGHAT and CDR2 is FQNNGV. The CDR3 totals 15 residues. V lost 2 bases, J lost 6 bases, and 8 bases stayed unmatched. CDR3 coding DNA: TGTGCCAGCAGCTTATCACGGGACAGGGTTTTCGAGCAGTACTTC. Its protein product is CASSLSRDRVFEQYF. The whole variable domain, remainder taken from reference TRBV11-2 and TRBJ2-7, is EAGVAQSPRYKIIEKRQSVAFWCNPISGHATLYWYQQILGQGPKLLIQFQNNGVVDDSQLPKDRFSAERLKGVDSTLKIQPAKLEDSAVYLCASSLSRDRVFEQYFGPGTRLTVT.

This CDR3 reads CASSQDLGPLEAFF. Here the CDR3 DNA reads TGCGCCAGCAGCCAAGATTTGGGTCCCTTAGAAGCTTTCTTT. The J gene is TRBJ1-1, the V gene TRBV4-3; unclear D gene. Germline lookup yields CDR1 LGHNA and CDR2 YSLEER. Trimming took off 0 bases at V and 8 bases at J, with 13 bases between the two ends. The CDR3 has 14 residues.

J is TRBJ1-1 and V is TRBV5-1; D is uncertain. Germline V lookup: CDR1 SGHRS, CDR2 YFSETQ. The CDR3 runs 16 residues. V lost 0 bases to trimming and J lost 1 base, with 13 bases between them. Written as DNA, the CDR3 is TGCGCCAGCAGCTTGGCGGTGGGGAAGGGGAACACTGAAGCTTTCTTT. Translating it yields CASSLAVGKGNTEAFF.

The genes are TRBV7-9 and TRBJ2-7; 10 bases are shared with TRBD1. CDR1 and CDR2 (germline): SEHNR, FQNEAQ (reference sequence). The CDR3 is 15 residues long. V shed 5 bases, J shed 2 bases, and the junction held 6 bases outside the gene matches. The CDR3 nucleotides are TGTGCCAGCAGCCCGGGGACAGGGGACACCTACGAGCAGTACTTC. Its translation: CASSPGTGDTYEQYF.

V and J are TRBV11-3 and TRBJ2-7; tentative D call: TRBD1 (6 bases). The V gene's germline CDR1 is SGHNT and CDR2 YENEEA. The V end lost 1 base, the J end lost 4 bases, and 8 bases lay between the germline ends. CDR3 length: 13 residues. The CDR3 nucleotides read TGTGCCAGCAGCTTAGGGACAGAATACGAGCAGTACTTC. Its translation: CASSLGTEYEQYF.

This sequence joins TRBV7-2 and TRBJ2-5; D unresolved. V dropped 2 bases and J dropped 4 bases, with 5 bases sitting between them. CDR3 length: 12 amino acids. Germline V gene sequence: CDR1 SGHTA, CDR2 FQGNSA. The CDR3 reads CASSLQRETQYF. CDR3 nucleotide sequence: TGTGCCAGCAGCTTACAGCGAGAGACCCAGTACTTC. Based on the CDR3 plus reference TRBV7-2 and TRBJ2-5, the full variable domain is GAGVSQSPSNKVTEKGKDVELRCDPISGHTALYWYRQSLGQGLEFLIYFQGNSAPDKSGLPSDRFSAERTGGSVSTLTIQRTQQEDSAVYLCASSLQRETQYFGPGTRLLVL.

The chain has TRBV7-3 and TRBJ2-1; a possible D gene is TRBD2 (6 bases). The CDR3 contains 14 residues. Germline V gives CDR1 SGHTA, CDR2 FQGTGA. V was clipped by 3 bases and J by 4 bases, with 10 bases between them. The CDR3 region has the DNA TGTGCCAGCAGCTTGGGCGGGGATTACAATGAGCAGTTCTTC. Translation: CASSLGGDYNEQFF. The variable domain in full, completed from reference TRBV7-3 and TRBJ2-1, reads GAGVSQTPSNKVTEKGKYVELRCDPISGHTALYWYRQSLGQGPEFLIYFQGTGAADDSGLPNDRFFAVRPEGSVSTLKIQRTERGDSAVYLCASSLGGDYNEQFFGPGTRLTVL.

This chain joins TRBV7-9 and TRBJ2-1; D may be TRBD1 (6 bases). CDR1 is SEHNR and CDR2 is FQNEAQ in the germline V gene (reference sequence). The CDR3 length is 13 residues. V was clipped by 7 bases and J by 8 bases, with 15 bases between them. CDR3 in DNA: TGTGCCAGCACCTGGGGGCAAGGGGATGAGCAGTTCTTC. It encodes CASTWGQGDEQFF.

The chain has TRBV6-4 and TRBJ2-3; TRBD2 agrees at 8 bases. This CDR3 spans 20 amino acids. V dropped 2 bases and J dropped 4; count of bases not matched to a gene: 20. The germline V gene encodes CDR1 MRHNA and CDR2 SNTAGT. CDR3 sequence reads: CASSDPERYRAGVGADTQYF. CDR3 in DNA: TGTGCCAGCAGTGACCCAGAGAGGTACAGAGCGGGGGTAGGGGCAGATACGCAGTATTTT.

Turning to this clone: Distinct nucleotide sequences in the sample also encode this CDR3. The chain recombines TRBV6-1 with TRBJ1-4, with D hard to call. Trimming removed 2 bases from V and 3 bases from J, with 7 bases in between. Germline lookup yields CDR1 MNHNS and CDR2 SASEGT. The CDR3 has 14 amino acids. The CDR3 loop reads CASSEHRANEKLFF. Written as DNA, the CDR3 is TGTGCCAGCAGTGAACATAGGGCTAATGAAAAACTGTTTTTT.

The chain couples TRBV29-1 to TRBJ1-1; TRBD1 matches at 8 bases. The CDR3 has 12 amino acids. Germline V gene lookup returns CDR1 SQVTM and CDR2 ANQGSEA. Germline trimming cut 4 bases from V and 7 bases from J; bases unmatched to any gene: 5. Written as DNA, the CDR3 is TGCAGCGTTGGGACAGGGTGGGGTGAAGCTTTCTTT. This sequence encodes CSVGTGWGEAFF.

The chain recombines TRBV6-5 with TRBJ2-7, with D hard to call. The CDR3 extends over 12 amino acids. Trimming stripped 4 bases from V and 0 bases from J, with 4 bases between. CDR1 is MNHEY and CDR2 is SVGAGI in the germline V gene. The CDR3 region has the DNA TGTGCCAGCAGTTCGCCCTCCTACGAGCAGTACTTC. Amino acids: CASSSPSYEQYF.

The rearrangement links TRBV11-3 to TRBJ1-1; unclear D gene. The CDR3 length is 13 residues. Trimming removed 4 bases from V and 1 base from J, with 7 bases in between. Germline V gene data show CDR1 as SGHNT and CDR2 as YENEEA. The CDR3 here is CASSWGGNTEAFF. The CDR3 DNA reads as TGTGCCAGCAGCTGGGGTGGGAACACTGAAGCTTTCTTT.